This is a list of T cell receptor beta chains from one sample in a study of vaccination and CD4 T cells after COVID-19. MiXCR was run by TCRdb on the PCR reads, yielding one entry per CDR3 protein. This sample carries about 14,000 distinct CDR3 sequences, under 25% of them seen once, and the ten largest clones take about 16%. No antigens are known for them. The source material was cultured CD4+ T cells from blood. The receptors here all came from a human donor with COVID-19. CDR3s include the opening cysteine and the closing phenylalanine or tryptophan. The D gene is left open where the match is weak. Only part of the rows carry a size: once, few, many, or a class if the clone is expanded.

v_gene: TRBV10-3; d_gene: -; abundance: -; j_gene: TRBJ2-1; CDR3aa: CAIRGGQTDSYNEQFF; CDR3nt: TGTGCCATCAGGGGGGGACAGACCGACTCCTACAATGAGCAGTTCTTC
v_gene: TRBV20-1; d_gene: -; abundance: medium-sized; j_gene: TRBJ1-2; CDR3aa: CSARDHRSYGYTF; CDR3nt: TGCAGTGCTAGAGATCACAGGAGCTATGGCTACACCTTC
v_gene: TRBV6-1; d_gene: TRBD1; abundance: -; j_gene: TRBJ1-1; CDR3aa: CASSNLGQGEAFF; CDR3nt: TGTGCCAGCAGTAATCTGGGACAGGGAGAAGCTTTCTTT
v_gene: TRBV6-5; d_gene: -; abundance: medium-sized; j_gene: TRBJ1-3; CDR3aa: CASSYSTGNPGNTIYF; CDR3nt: TGTGCCAGCAGTTACTCGACAGGAAACCCTGGAAACACCATATATTTT
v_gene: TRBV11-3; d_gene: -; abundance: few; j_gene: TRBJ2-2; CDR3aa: CASSLSGPPGELFF; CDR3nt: TGTGCCAGCAGCCTCTCGGGACCTCCCGGGGAGCTGTTTTTT
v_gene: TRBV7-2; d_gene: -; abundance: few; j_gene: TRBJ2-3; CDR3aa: CASSLRPGDTQYF; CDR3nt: TGTGCCAGCAGCTTGCGCCCTGGAGATACGCAGTATTTT
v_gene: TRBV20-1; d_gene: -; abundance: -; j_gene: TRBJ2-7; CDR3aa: CSASLRGANSYEQYF; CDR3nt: TGCAGTGCTAGTTTACGCGGGGCGAACTCCTACGAGCAGTACTTC
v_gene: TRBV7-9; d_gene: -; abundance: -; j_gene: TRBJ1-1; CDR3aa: CASSLGQQTTSEAFF; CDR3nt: TGTGCCAGCAGCTTAGGTCAGCAGACAACTAGTGAAGCTTTCTTT
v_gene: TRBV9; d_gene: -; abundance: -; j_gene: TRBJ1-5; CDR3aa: CASSVGDTYQPQHF; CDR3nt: TGTGCCAGCAGCGTAGGGGACACTTATCAGCCCCAGCATTTT
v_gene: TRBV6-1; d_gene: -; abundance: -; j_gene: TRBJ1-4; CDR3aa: CASSDSTQRREKLFF; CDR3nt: TGTGCCAGCAGTGACTCTACCCAGAGGCGGGAAAAACTGTTTTTT
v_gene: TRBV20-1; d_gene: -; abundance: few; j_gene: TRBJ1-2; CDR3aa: CSAIAGTNYGYTF; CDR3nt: TGCAGTGCTATCGCAGGGACAAACTATGGCTACACCTTC
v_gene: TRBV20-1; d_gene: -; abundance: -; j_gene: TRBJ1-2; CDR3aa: CSAHSLGVGGGYTF; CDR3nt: TGCAGTGCTCACAGCTTGGGGGTTGGGGGGGGCTACACCTTC
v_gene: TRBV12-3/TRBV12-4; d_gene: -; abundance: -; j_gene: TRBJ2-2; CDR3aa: CASSNDGAGELFF; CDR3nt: TGTGCCAGCAGTAACGACGGAGCAGGGGAGCTGTTTTTT
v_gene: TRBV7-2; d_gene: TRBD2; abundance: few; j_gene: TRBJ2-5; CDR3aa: CASSLGGLAGGETQYF; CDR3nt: TGTGCCAGCAGCTTAGGCGGACTAGCGGGGGGAGAGACCCAGTACTTC
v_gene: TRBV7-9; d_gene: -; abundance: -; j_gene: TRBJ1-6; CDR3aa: CASSSSYNSPLHF; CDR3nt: TGTGCCAGCAGCAGCTCCTATAATTCACCCCTCCACTTT
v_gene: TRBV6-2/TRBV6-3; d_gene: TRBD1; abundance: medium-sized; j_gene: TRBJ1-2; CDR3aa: CASSRQGDNYGYTF; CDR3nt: TGTGCCAGCAGTCGACAGGGGGACAACTATGGCTACACCTTC
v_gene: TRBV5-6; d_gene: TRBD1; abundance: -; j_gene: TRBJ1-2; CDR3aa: CASSLGQGTYGYTF; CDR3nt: TGTGCCAGCAGCTTAGGACAGGGGACATATGGCTACACCTTC
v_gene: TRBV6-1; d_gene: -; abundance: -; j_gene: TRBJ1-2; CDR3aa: CASSEAGGDYGYTF; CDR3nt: TGTGCCAGCAGTGAAGCAGGCGGGGACTATGGCTACACCTTC
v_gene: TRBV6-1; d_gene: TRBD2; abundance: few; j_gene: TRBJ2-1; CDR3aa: CASLGGGVNEQFF; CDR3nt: TGTGCCAGCCTGGGGGGGGGTGTCAATGAGCAGTTCTTC
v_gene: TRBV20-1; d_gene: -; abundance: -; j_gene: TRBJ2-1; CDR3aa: CSARGSHLDEQFF; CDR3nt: TGCAGTGCTAGAGGCAGCCACCTAGATGAGCAGTTCTTC
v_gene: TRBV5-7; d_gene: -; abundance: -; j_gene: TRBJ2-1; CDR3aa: CASNQLVPSYNEQFF; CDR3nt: TGTGCCAGCAACCAGTTGGTCCCCTCCTACAATGAGCAGTTCTTC
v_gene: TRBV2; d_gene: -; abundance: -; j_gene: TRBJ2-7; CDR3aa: CASTPDTYEQYF; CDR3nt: TGTGCCAGCACCCCGGACACATACGAGCAGTACTTC
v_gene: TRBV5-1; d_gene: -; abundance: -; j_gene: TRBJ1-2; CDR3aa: CASSGQGHNYGYTF; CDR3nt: TGCGCCAGCAGCGGGCAGGGGCACAACTATGGCTACACCTTC
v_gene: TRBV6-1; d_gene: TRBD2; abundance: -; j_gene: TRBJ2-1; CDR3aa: CASSESGGALEQFF; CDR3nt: TGTGCCAGCAGTGAAAGCGGGGGGGCCCTTGAGCAGTTCTTC
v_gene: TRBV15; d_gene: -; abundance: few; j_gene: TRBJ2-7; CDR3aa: CATSRDRSRGYSYEQYF; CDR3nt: TGTGCCACCAGCAGAGATCGAAGTCGGGGGTATTCCTACGAGCAGTACTTC
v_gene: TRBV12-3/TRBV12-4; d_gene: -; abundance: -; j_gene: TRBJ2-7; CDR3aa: CASSRPIRPYEQYF; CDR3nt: TGTGCCAGCAGTCGCCCCATTAGGCCCTACGAGCAGTACTTC
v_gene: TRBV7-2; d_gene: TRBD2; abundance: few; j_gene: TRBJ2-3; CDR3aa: CASSPQRGGTDTQYF; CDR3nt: TGTGCCAGCAGCCCCCAGCGGGGGGGGACAGATACGCAGTATTTT
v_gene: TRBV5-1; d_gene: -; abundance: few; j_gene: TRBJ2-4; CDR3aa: CASSSGAAKNIQYF; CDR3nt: TGCGCCAGCAGCTCGGGGGCAGCCAAAAACATTCAGTACTTC
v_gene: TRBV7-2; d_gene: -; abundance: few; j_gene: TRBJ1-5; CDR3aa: CASSLGQNQPQHF; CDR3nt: TGTGCCAGCAGCTTGGGACAAAATCAGCCCCAGCATTTT
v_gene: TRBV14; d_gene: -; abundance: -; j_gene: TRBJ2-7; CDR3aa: CASSQGRWQYF; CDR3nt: TGTGCCAGCAGCCAAGGACGGTGGCAGTACTTC
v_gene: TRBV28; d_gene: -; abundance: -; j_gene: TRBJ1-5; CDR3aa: CASTGPVKPQHF; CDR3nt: TGTGCCAGCACCGGGCCAGTCAAACCCCAGCATTTT
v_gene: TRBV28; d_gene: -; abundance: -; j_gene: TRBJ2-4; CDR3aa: CASSPSHSLAKNIQYF; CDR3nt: TGTGCCAGCAGTCCCTCCCACAGTTTAGCCAAAAACATTCAGTACTTC
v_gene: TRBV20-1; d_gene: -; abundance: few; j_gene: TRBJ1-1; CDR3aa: CSARREPSNTEAFF; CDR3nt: TGCAGTGCTAGAAGAGAGCCGTCGAACACTGAAGCTTTCTTT
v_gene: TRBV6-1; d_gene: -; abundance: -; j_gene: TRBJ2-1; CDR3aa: CASSPRGWNWYEQFF; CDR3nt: TGTGCCAGCAGTCCCCGGGGGTGGAATTGGTATGAGCAGTTCTTC
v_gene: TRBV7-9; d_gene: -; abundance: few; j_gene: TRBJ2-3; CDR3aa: CASTSFGADTQYF; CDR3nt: TGTGCCAGCACATCCTTCGGGGCAGATACGCAGTATTTT
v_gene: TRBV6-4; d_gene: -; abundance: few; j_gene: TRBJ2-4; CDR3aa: CASSEGENIQYF; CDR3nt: TGTGCCAGCAGTGAGGGGGAAAACATTCAGTACTTC
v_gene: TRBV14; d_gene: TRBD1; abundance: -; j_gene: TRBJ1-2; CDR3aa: CASSPGGGSYGYTF; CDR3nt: TGTGCCAGCAGCCCTGGAGGGGGCTCCTATGGCTACACCTTC
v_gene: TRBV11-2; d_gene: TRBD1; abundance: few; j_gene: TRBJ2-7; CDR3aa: CASSVAGGLYF; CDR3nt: TGTGCCAGCAGCGTAGCAGGGGGCCTGTACTTC
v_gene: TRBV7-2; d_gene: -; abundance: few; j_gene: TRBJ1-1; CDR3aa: CASSLVMSGRTEAFF; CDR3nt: TGTGCCAGCAGCTTAGTAATGTCGGGGAGAACTGAAGCTTTCTTT
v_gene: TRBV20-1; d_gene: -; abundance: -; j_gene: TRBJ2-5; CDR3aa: CSARGNLQETQYF; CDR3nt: TGCAGTGCTAGAGGTAACTTGCAAGAGACCCAGTACTTC
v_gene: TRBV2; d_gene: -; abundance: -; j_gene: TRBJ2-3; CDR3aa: CASSDAGPGTQYF; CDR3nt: TGTGCCAGCAGTGACGCGGGCCCCGGTACGCAGTATTTT
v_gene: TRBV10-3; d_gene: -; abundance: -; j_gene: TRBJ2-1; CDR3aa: CAISEFSNEQFF; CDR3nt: TGTGCCATCAGTGAGTTCAGCAATGAGCAGTTCTTC
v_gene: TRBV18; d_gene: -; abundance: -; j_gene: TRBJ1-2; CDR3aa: CASSPPRSGGAYGYTF; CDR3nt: TGTGCCAGCTCACCACCACGCTCCGGGGGGGCCTATGGCTACACCTTC
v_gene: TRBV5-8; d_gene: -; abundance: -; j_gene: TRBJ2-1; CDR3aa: CASSLGDVAYNEQFF; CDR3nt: TGTGCCAGCAGCTTGGGTGACGTAGCCTACAATGAGCAGTTCTTC
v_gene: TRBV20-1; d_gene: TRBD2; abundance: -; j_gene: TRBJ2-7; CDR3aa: CSARGGGGLYEQYF; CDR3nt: TGCAGTGCTAGAGGCGGGGGGGGGCTCTACGAGCAGTACTTC
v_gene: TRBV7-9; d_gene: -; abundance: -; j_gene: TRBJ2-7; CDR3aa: CASTSFRGGEQYF; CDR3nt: TGTGCCAGCACCTCCTTCCGGGGAGGCGAGCAGTACTTC
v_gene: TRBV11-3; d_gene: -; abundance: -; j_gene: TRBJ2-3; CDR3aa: CASGLRADTQYF; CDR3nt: TGTGCCAGCGGCCTTAGAGCAGATACGCAGTATTTT
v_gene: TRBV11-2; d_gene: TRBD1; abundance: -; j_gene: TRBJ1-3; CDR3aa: CASSLETGRNTIYF; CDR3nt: TGTGCCAGCAGCTTAGAGACAGGGAGAAACACCATATATTTT
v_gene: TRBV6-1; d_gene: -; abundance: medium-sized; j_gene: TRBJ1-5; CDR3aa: CASSAGISNQPQHF; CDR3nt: TGTGCCAGCAGCGCAGGTATTAGCAATCAGCCCCAGCATTTT
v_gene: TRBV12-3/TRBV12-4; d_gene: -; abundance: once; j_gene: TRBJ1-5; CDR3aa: CASSGLGEGNRPQHF; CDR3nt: TGTGCCAGCAGCGGGTTAGGGGAAGGGAATCGGCCCCAGCATTTT
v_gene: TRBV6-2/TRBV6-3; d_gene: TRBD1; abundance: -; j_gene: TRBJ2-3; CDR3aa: CASSPGQGSPHTDTQYF; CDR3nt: TGTGCCAGCAGCCCGGGACAGGGATCCCCACACACAGATACGCAGTATTTT
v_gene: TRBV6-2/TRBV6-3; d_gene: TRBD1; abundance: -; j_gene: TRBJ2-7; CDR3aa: CASRKTGGYEQYF; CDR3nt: TGTGCCAGCAGAAAAACAGGGGGCTACGAGCAGTACTTC
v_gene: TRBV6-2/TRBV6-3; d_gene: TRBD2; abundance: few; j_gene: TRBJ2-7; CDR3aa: CASRMGGSSYEQYF; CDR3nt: TGTGCCAGCAGGATGGGGGGGAGCTCCTACGAGCAGTACTTC
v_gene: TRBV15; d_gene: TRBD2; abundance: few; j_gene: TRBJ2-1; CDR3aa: CATSRGAGGYNEQFF; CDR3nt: TGTGCCACCAGCAGGGGAGCGGGGGGCTACAATGAGCAGTTCTTC
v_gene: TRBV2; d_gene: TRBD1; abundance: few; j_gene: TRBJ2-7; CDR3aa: CASSLQGYEQYF; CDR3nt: TGTGCCAGCAGTCTACAGGGGTACGAGCAGTACTTC
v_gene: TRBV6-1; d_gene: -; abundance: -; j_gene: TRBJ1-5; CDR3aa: CASGGSFRQPQHF; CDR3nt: TGTGCCAGCGGGGGGAGTTTTCGCCAGCCCCAGCATTTT
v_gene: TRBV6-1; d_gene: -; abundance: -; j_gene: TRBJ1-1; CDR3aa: CASSTTGEAFF; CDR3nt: TGTGCCAGCAGTACTACGGGGGAGGCTTTCTTT
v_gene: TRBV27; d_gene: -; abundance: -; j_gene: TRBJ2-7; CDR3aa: CASNGNSYEQYF; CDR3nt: TGTGCCAGCAACGGGAACTCCTACGAGCAGTACTTC
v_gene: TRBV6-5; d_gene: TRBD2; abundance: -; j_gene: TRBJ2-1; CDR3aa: CASSYEPTSGGSNEQFF; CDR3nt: TGTGCCAGCAGTTACGAACCGACTAGCGGGGGATCCAATGAGCAGTTCTTC